Below are 20 T cell receptor beta chains sequenced from a single sample in a study of TIL therapy for anti-PD-1-resistant metastatic lung cancer. Sequencing used immunoSEQ v3. Some clones are missing from TCRdb's copy, which holds only in-frame ones; the method was immunoSEQ multiplex PCR. The profile covers about 50,000 clones, with 65% to 80% appearing a single time and 4% to 5.5% taken by the ten largest. Time point meaning: pre-treatment sample, taken before nivolumab and TIL therapy. Sequencing used blood, obtained at baseline. The receptors were gathered from a woman between 30 and 79 years old with non-small cell lung cancer.

This sequence joins TRBV10-3 and TRBJ1-2; D remains unclear. V was shortened by 0 bases and J by 4 bases, with 12 bases between the two germline ends. This CDR3 is built from 15 residues. CDR1 is ENHRY and CDR2 is SYGVKD in the germline V gene. CDR3 region: CAISESGELGYGYTF. Written as DNA, the CDR3 is TGTGCCATCAGTGAGTCCGGGGAACTCGGCTATGGCTACACCTTC.

The J gene is TRBJ2-3, the V gene TRBV4-1, with 7 bases fitting TRBD2. The CDR3 sequence is 16 residues long. Trimming cost V 2 bases and J 1 base; bases outside gene matches: 6. Germline CDR1 and CDR2: MGHRA and YSYEKL. DNA for the CDR3: TGCGCCAGCAGCCAATTAACTAGCGACCGCACAGATACGCAGTATTTT. Amino acid sequence: CASSQLTSDRTDTQYF.

This clone was seen only once. The chain joins TRBV27 to TRBJ2-5, with 7 bases that match TRBD2. The germline V gene encodes CDR1 MNHEY and CDR2 SMNVEV (reference sequence). This CDR3 is built from 14 residues. Trimming at V came to 6 bases and at J to 3 bases, leaving 7 bases not matched to a gene. The CDR3 region is CASRLAVEEETQYF. The CDR3 DNA is TGTGCCAGCAGGCTAGCGGTCGAAGAAGAGACCCAGTACTTC.

The chain combines TRBV10-3 with TRBJ1-1, with 8 bases lining up with TRBD1. Germline lookup yields CDR1 ENHRY and CDR2 SYGVKD. The CDR3 covers 15 residues. Unmatched junction bases numbered 12, after V lost 11 bases and J lost 1 base. The CDR3 DNA follows: TGTGCCCTGAGTAGGACAGGGCTGGAGAACACTGAAGCTTTCTTT. Translation gives CALSRTGLENTEAFF.

In its sample, this clone was seen once. The chain is built from TRBV4-1 and TRBJ2-1, with D unresolved. The CDR3 has 13 residues. CDR1 is MGHRA and CDR2 is YSYEKL in the germline V gene. V lost 3 bases to trimming and J lost 4 bases, with 7 bases between them. The CDR3 coding sequence is TGCGCCAGCAGCCATCCCGGGTACAATGAGCAGTTCTTC. This translates into CASSHPGYNEQFF.

This rearrangement joins TRBV28 to TRBJ1-4, with D maybe TRBD1 (6 bases). The CDR3 loop spans 14 amino acids. The germline gives CDR1 MDHEN, CDR2 SYDVKM. Trimming removed 6 bases from V and 8 bases from J, with 16 bases in between. The CDR3 region is CASRQGSRGEKLFF. CDR3 bases: TGTGCCAGCAGACAGGGCTCAAGGGGGGAAAAACTGTTTTTT. Looking up the rest from reference TRBV28 and TRBJ1-4 gives the full variable domain: DVKVTQSSRYLVKRTGEKVFLECVQDMDHENMFWYRQDPGLGLRLIYFSYDVKMKEKGDIPEGYSVSREKKERFSLILESASTNQTSMYLCASRQGSRGEKLFFGSGTQLSVL.

This clone was counted between two and nine times. The chain combines TRBV18 with TRBJ2-1, with D tentatively TRBD2 (6 bases). V shed 3 bases and J shed 15 bases, with 24 bases lying between them. CDR1 is KGHSH and CDR2 is LQKENI in the germline V gene. The CDR3 sequence is 15 residues long. The CDR3, as DNA: TGTGCCAGCTCACCCAATCGCGGGGTTAGCCGGGAGTCGTTCTTC. Protein: CASSPNRGVSRESFF.

This clone has just one count. This chain links TRBV10-3 with TRBJ2-2; D might be TRBD2 (5 bases). The CDR3 runs to 12 residues. The V end was cut by 10 bases, the J end by 3 bases, with 9 bases between. The germline V gene encodes CDR1 ENHRY and CDR2 SYGVKD. CDR3 protein: CASGRDTGELFF. The DNA of the CDR3 is TGTGCCAGCGGGCGGGACACCGGGGAGCTGTTTTTT.

The chain links TRBV29-1 to TRBJ1-4; D unclear. From germline, CDR1 is SQVTM and CDR2 ANQGSEA. Trimming left V 6 bases short and J 5 bases short, with 13 bases between. The CDR3 has 13 residues. CDR3 coding DNA: TGCAGCGTCCGACGGGCCCTAAATGAAAAACTGTTTTTT. Protein sequence: CSVRRALNEKLFF.

The chain is built from TRBV9 and TRBJ2-3; unclear D gene. Per germline, CDR1 SGDLS and CDR2 YYNGEE. The CDR3 sequence is 15 residues long. V lost 4 bases and J lost 2, with 14 bases in between. The CDR3 DNA follows: TGTGCCAGCAGCCCACTGGGGTCGGACACAGATACGCAGTATTTT. Translation: CASSPLGSDTDTQYF.

The CDR3 region is CASARTEGRNQPQHF. In nucleotides, the CDR3 is TGTGCCAGTGCCCGGACAGAGGGACGTAATCAGCCCCAGCATTTT. The gene calls are TRBV19 and TRBJ1-5; maybe TRBD1 (6 bases). This CDR3 is built from 15 residues. The germline CDR1 and CDR2 sequences are LNHDA and SQIVND (reference sequence). The ends were cut back, 8 bases at V and 4 bases at J, with 18 bases in the middle.

For the CDR3, the DNA is TGTGCTAGTGGTTTGGTAGAGGACAGGGTAGATGAGCAGTTCTTC. Translation: CASGLVEDRVDEQFF. The V call is TRBV12-5, the J call TRBJ2-1; 8 bases are a match to TRBD1. J gave up 8 bases and V 0 bases, and 6 bases lay outside the gene matches. CDR3 size: 15 residues. CDR1 is LGHNT and CDR2 is FRNRAP in the germline V gene.

The chain recombines TRBV5-4 with TRBJ2-7; 7 bases line up with TRBD1. This CDR3 region has 15 residues. After removal of 0 bases from V and 2 bases from J, the junction contained 5 bases not matched to a gene. The germline CDR1 and CDR2 sequences are SGHNT and YYREEE (reference sequence). The CDR3 loop reads CASSLDPGTAYEQYF. CDR3 in DNA: TGTGCCAGCAGCTTGGATCCCGGGACAGCCTACGAGCAGTACTTC.

This clone occurred once. This rearrangement joins TRBV14 to TRBJ1-6, with D hard to call. Trimming took 0 bases from V and 9 from J, leaving 3 bases between them. Germline V gives CDR1 SGHDN, CDR2 FVKESK. The CDR3 has 12 amino acids. In DNA form, the CDR3 reads TGTGCCAGCAGCCAAGAGCCTTCACCCCTCCACTTT. The encoded protein is CASSQEPSPLHF. Complete variable domain (other parts from reference TRBV14 and TRBJ1-6): EAGVTQFPSHSVIEKGQTVTLRCDPISGHDNLYWYRRVMGKEIKFLLHFVKESKQDESGMPNNRFLAERTGGTYSTLKVQPAELEDSGVYFCASSQEPSPLHFGNGTRLTVT.

The V call is TRBV7-9, the J call TRBJ2-6; tentatively, D is TRBD1 (6 bases). Per the germline V gene, CDR1 is SEHNR and CDR2 is FQNEAQ (reference sequence). Trimming took 5 bases from V and 1 from J, leaving 9 bases between them. The CDR3 runs to 15 residues. The DNA of the CDR3 is TGTGCCAGCAGCCGGGGACAATCTGGGGCCAACGTCCTGACTTTC. Its protein product is CASSRGQSGANVLTF.

The rearrangement joins TRBV21-1 to TRBJ2-7; no check of the table's D call, TRBD2, against the DNA was made. TRBV21-1 is classified as a pseudogene. CDR3 length equals 17 residues. The CDR3 DNA follows: TGTGCCAGAACCCTAAGGGGGGGGACTAGCGGCGCATACGAGCAGTACTTC. Amino acids: CARTLRGGTSGAYEQYF.

This clone has only a few counts. V usage is TRBV7-2 and J usage is TRBJ1-2; D is ambiguous. V dropped 5 bases and J dropped 8 bases, with 21 bases sitting between them. There are 15 residues in the CDR3. Germline CDR1 is SGHTA and CDR2 is FQGNSA. The CDR3 DNA reads TGTGCCAGCAGCCAAACGAGGGCGATGGTATGGGGCTACACCTTC. Translation gives CASSQTRAMVWGYTF.

The chain recombines TRBV6-6 with TRBJ2-3; no reliable D call. The germline V and J ends were trimmed by 3 bases and 4 bases, with 11 bases remaining between them. The CDR3 runs 14 residues. From germline, CDR1 is MNHNY and CDR2 SVGAGI (reference sequence). CDR3 bases: TGTGCCAGCAGTTATACGACGACCTCAGATACGCAGTATTTT. This codes for CASSYTTTSDTQYF.

This sequence joins TRBV6-6 and TRBJ1-1; D ambiguous. The germline V and J ends were trimmed by 4 bases and 2 bases, with 14 bases remaining between them. The CDR3 totals 15 residues. The germline CDR1 and CDR2 sequences are MNHNY and SVGAGI (reference sequence). The CDR3 is CASSSFGGVNTEAFF. CDR3 DNA sequence: TGTGCCAGCAGTTCCTTTGGTGGAGTAAACACTGAAGCTTTCTTT.

The V gene is TRBV5-4, the J gene TRBJ2-7; no clear D. Germline V CDR1 and CDR2: SGHNT, YYREEE (reference sequence). The CDR3 covers 16 residues. V lost 0 bases and J lost 2, with 15 bases in between. In nucleotides, the CDR3 is TGTGCCAGCAGCTTGGGGGTAGGTGGCAGACCCTACGAGCAGTACTTC. It yields the protein CASSLGVGGRPYEQYF.